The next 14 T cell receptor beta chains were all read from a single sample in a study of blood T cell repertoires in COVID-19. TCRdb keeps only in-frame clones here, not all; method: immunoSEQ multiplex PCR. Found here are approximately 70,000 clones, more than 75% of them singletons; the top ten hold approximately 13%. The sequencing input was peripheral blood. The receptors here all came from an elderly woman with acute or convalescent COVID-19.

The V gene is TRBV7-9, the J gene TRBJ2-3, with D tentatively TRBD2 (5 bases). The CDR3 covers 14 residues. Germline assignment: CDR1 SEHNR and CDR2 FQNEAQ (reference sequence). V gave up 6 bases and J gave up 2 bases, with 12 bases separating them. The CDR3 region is CASSTSFNTDTQYF. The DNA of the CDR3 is TGTGCCAGCAGTACTAGTTTCAACACAGATACGCAGTATTTT. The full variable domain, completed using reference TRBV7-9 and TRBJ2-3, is DTGVSQNPRHKITKRGQNVTFRCDPISEHNRLYWYRQTLGQGPEFLTYFQNEAQLEKSRLLSDRFSAERPKGSFSTLEIQRTEQGDSAMYLCASSTSFNTDTQYFGPGTRLTVL.

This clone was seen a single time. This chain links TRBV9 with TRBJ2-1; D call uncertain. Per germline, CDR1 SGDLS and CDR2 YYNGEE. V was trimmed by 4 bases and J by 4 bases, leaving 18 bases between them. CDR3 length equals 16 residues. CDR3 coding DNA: TGTGCCAGCAGCCCCTCGCACGGCGGAGCATACAATGAGCAGTTCTTC. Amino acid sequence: CASSPSHGGAYNEQFF.

DNA for the CDR3: TGTGCCAGCAAGAGACAGGGGCACTATGGCTACACCTTC. This encodes CASKRQGHYGYTF. The chain uses TRBV6-5 and TRBJ1-2; 8 positions agree with TRBD1. V was pared by 7 bases and J by 3 bases, with 4 bases of the junction left unmatched. The CDR3 contains 13 residues. The germline CDR1 and CDR2 sequences are MNHEY and SVGAGI.

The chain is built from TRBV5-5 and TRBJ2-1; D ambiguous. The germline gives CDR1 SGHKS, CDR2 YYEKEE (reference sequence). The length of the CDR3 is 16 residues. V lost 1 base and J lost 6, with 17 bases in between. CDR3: CASSLLLGGSFNEQFF. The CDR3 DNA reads TGTGCCAGCAGCTTGTTATTAGGCGGATCATTCAATGAGCAGTTCTTC.

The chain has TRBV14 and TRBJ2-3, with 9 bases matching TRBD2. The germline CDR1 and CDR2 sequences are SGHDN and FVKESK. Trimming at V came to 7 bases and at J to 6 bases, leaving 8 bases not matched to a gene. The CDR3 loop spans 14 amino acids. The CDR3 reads CASKSSGSGDTQYF. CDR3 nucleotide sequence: TGTGCCAGCAAGAGTAGCGGGAGTGGGGATACGCAGTATTTT.

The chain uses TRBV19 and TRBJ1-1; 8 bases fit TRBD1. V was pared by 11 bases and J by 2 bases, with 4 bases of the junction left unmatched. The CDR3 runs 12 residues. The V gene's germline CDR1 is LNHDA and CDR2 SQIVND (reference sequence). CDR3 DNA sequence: TGTGCCTGCGGACAGGGCAACACTGAAGCTTTCTTT. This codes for CACGQGNTEAFF.

The DNA for the CDR3 is TGTGCCAGCAGTGAGAGCCAGACCCAGTACTTC. Amino acid sequence: CASSESQTQYF. J is TRBJ2-5 and V is TRBV2; unclear D gene. Germline V gene data show CDR1 as SNHLY and CDR2 as FYNNEI. This CDR3 is 11 amino acids long. V dropped 3 bases and J dropped 6 bases, with 5 bases sitting between them.

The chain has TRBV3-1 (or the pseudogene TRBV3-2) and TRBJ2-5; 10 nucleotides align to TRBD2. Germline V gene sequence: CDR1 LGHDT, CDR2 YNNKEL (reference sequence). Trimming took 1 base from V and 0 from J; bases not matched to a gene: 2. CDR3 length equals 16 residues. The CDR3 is CASSQGLAGNQETQYF. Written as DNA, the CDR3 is TGTGCCAGCAGCCAAGGACTAGCGGGCAACCAAGAGACCCAGTACTTC.

The CDR3 sequence: CASSIGRLYEQYF. CDR3 DNA sequence: TGTGCCAGTAGTATTGGGAGGCTCTACGAGCAGTACTTC. J is TRBJ2-7 and V is TRBV19; TRBD2 is a possible D gene (6 bases). The V end lost 3 bases, the J end lost 3 bases, and 9 bases lay between the germline ends. Germline V gives CDR1 LNHDA, CDR2 SQIVND (reference sequence). The CDR3 is 13 residues long.

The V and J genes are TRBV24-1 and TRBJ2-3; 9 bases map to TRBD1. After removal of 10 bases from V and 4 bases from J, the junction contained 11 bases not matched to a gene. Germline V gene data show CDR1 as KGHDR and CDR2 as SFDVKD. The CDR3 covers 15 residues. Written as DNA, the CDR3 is TGTGCCACGAACCCGGGACAGGGAACGCCAGATACGCAGTATTTT. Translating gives CATNPGQGTPDTQYF.

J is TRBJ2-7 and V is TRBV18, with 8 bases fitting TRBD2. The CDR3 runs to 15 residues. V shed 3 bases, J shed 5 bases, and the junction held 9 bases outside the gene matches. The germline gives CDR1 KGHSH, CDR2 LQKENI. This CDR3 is CASSPLSGSRHEQYF. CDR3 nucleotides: TGTGCCAGCTCACCCCTCAGCGGGAGTCGGCACGAGCAGTACTTC.

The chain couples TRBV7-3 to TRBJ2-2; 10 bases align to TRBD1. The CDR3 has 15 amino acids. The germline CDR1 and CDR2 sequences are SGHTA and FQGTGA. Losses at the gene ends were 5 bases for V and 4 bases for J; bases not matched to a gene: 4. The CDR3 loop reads CASSPGTGATGELFF. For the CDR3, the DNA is TGTGCCAGCAGCCCCGGGACAGGGGCCACCGGGGAGCTGTTTTTT.

The CDR3 reads CASSLGTSGGTDTQYF. DNA for the CDR3: TGTGCCAGCAGTTTAGGGACTAGCGGGGGAACAGATACGCAGTATTTT. The genes are TRBV28 and TRBJ2-3; 14 bases match TRBD2. This CDR3 spans 16 amino acids. Germline trimming cut 2 bases from V and 3 bases from J; bases unmatched to any gene: 1. Germline CDR1 reads MDHEN; CDR2 reads SYDVKM.

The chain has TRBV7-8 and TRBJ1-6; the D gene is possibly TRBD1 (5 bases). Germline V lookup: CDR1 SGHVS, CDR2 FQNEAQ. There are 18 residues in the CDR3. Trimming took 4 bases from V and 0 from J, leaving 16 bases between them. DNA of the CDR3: TGTGCCAGCAGCTCGATCATGAAGGGGCTCTCCTATAATTCACCCCTCCACTTT. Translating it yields CASSSIMKGLSYNSPLHF.